A single sample is the source of the 12 T cell receptor beta chains below, sequenced in a study of blood T cells in healthy people across ages. A second PCR of about 6 to 12 cycles used a sample-barcoded 5' primer and a J-beta primer mix. TCRdb called the 5' RACE reads again in MiXCR, with one record for every CDR3 protein. This sample has hundreds of thousands of distinct CDR3 sequences, with around 46% found just once. Sequencing used blood. The source is a woman in her sixties or seventies in good health.

V usage is TRBV30 and J usage is TRBJ2-5; D might be TRBD2 (6 bases). Germline CDR1 is GTSNPN and CDR2 is SVGIG (reference sequence). V was trimmed by 3 bases and J by 2 bases, leaving 10 bases between them. The CDR3 length is 13 residues. CDR3 DNA sequence: TGTGCCTGGAGCCGGGGAGGTCAAGAGACCCAGTACTTC. Translating it yields CAWSRGGQETQYF. Combining the CDR3 with reference TRBV30 and TRBJ2-5 gives the whole variable domain SQTIHQWPATLVQPVGSPLSLECTVEGTSNPNLYWYRQAAGRGLQLLFYSVGIGQISSEVPQNLSASRPQDRQFILSSKKLLLSDSGFYLCAWSRGGQETQYFGPGTRLLVL.

This clonotype was counted only a few times. The gene calls are TRBV3-1 and TRBJ2-7, with D perhaps assigned TRBD1 or TRBD2 (6 bases each). Germline CDR1 reads LGHDT; CDR2 reads YNNKEL (reference sequence). CDR3 length: 14 residues. Trimming cost V 2 bases and J 0 bases, with 8 bases left between them. The CDR3 is CASSQRGPSYEQYF. The CDR3 DNA reads as TGTGCCAGCAGCCAACGGGGGCCCTCCTACGAGCAGTACTTC.

The chain uses TRBV14 and TRBJ1-2; 10 nucleotides match TRBD1. CDR3 length: 13 amino acids. CDR1 and CDR2 (germline): SGHDN, FVKESK. After removal of 4 bases from V and 10 bases from J, the junction contained 6 bases not matched to a gene. The CDR3 protein is CASSRTGTGVYTF. Written as DNA, the CDR3 is TGTGCCAGCAGCCGAACCGGGACAGGGGTCTACACCTTC.

The V gene is TRBV12-3 or TRBV12-4, the J gene TRBJ2-1; D possibly corresponds to TRBD2 (5 bases). The CDR3 runs to 14 residues. The V end was cut by 5 bases, the J end by 9 bases, with 17 bases between. The CDR3 nucleotides are TGTGCCAGCAGTATGGGAGCGGTTGGTGGTGAGCAGTTCTTC. It encodes CASSMGAVGGEQFF.

This clonotype was seen at least ten times. The chain joins TRBV29-1 to TRBJ2-5; no firm D call. The CDR3 runs 12 residues. Germline loops: CDR1 SQVTM, CDR2 ANQGSEA. Trimming pared 5 bases from V and 2 bases from J, leaving 9 bases between. CDR3 bases: TGCAGCGTTTGGGCGTTACAAGAGACCCAGTACTTC. Translation gives CSVWALQETQYF. The whole variable domain, remainder taken from reference TRBV29-1 and TRBJ2-5, is SAVISQKPSRDICQRGTSLTIQCQVDSQVTMMFWYRQQPGQSLTLIATANQGSEATYESGFVIDKFPISRPNLTFSTLTVSNMSPEDSSIYLCSVWALQETQYFGPGTRLLVL.

V usage is TRBV7-2 and J usage is TRBJ2-1; D not resolved. This CDR3 is 14 amino acids long. Germline CDR1 and CDR2: SGHTA and FQGNSA. Trimming shortened V by 2 bases and J by 3 bases, and 8 bases separated the two germline ends. CDR3 region: CASSLSISYNEQFF. CDR3 DNA sequence: TGTGCCAGCAGCTTAAGCATCAGCTACAATGAGCAGTTCTTC.

A word on this clonotype: The junction shows a germline mismatch at one end, possibly a read error. The V call is TRBV5-1, the J call TRBJ2-1; 8 bases fit TRBD2. Germline V CDR1 and CDR2: SGHRS, YFSETQ. CDR3 length equals 15 residues. This CDR3 is CASSSSGGSHNEQFF. Here the CDR3 DNA reads TGCGCCAGCAGCTCAAGCGGGGGCTCCCACAATGAGCAGTTCTTC. The whole variable domain, filled in from reference TRBV5-1 and TRBJ2-1, reads KAGVTQTPRYLIKTRGQQVTLSCSPISGHRSVSWYQQTPGQGLQFLFEYFSETQRNKGNFPGRFSGRQFSNSRSEMNVSTLELGDSALYLCASSSSGGSHNEQFFGPGTRLTVL.

This clonotype was observed many times. The CDR3 sequence: CASSLDRGRPKQYF. Here the CDR3 DNA reads TGTGCCAGCAGCTTGGACAGGGGAAGACCGAAGCAGTACTTC. The chain recombines TRBV7-2 with TRBJ2-7, with 9 positions matching TRBD1. V lost 3 bases and J lost 8; bases outside the gene matches: 8. In germline, CDR1 is SGHTA, CDR2 FQGNSA. This CDR3 is 14 amino acids long.

About this clonotype: Its ends do not fully match the called genes, so a read error is possible. The chain couples TRBV10-3 to TRBJ1-2, with TRBD1 matching 10 bases. This CDR3 contains 14 residues. Germline CDR1 and CDR2: ENHRY and SYGVKD. The CDR3 DNA sequence: TGTGCCATCAGGAATCGACAGGGGGCGGATGGCTGCACCTTC. Amino acids: CAIRNRQGADGCTF.

This clonotype was observed a few times. The rearrangement uses TRBV7-9 and TRBJ2-7, with 9 positions matching TRBD1. This CDR3 spans 14 amino acids. J lost 5 bases, V lost 5 bases, and 7 bases had no gene match. The germline V gene encodes CDR1 SEHNR and CDR2 FQNEAQ (reference sequence). As DNA, the CDR3 is TGTGCCAGCAGCCCCCGGGGGACAGGGCACGAGCAGTACTTC. This translates into CASSPRGTGHEQYF. Full variable domain (rest looked up from reference TRBV7-9 and TRBJ2-7): DTGVSQNPRHKITKRGQNVTFRCDPISEHNRLYWYRQTLGQGPEFLTYFQNEAQLEKSRLLSDRFSAERPKGSFSTLEIQRTEQGDSAMYLCASSPRGTGHEQYFGPGTRLTVT.

CDR3 sequence reads: CANSLDSSSYNEQFF. DNA for the CDR3: TGTGCCAACAGTCTAGACTCGAGCTCCTACAATGAGCAGTTCTTC. This chain joins TRBV4-2 and TRBJ2-1; D not resolved. This CDR3 spans 15 amino acids. Trimming cost V 10 bases and J 0 bases, with 16 bases left between them. Germline assignment: CDR1 LGHNA and CDR2 YNFKEQ.

This clonotype was detected a few times. The chain links TRBV4-2 to TRBJ2-5, with D perhaps TRBD1 (7 bases). This CDR3 is 15 amino acids long. V gave up 1 base and J gave up 4 bases, with 13 bases separating them. The germline V gene encodes CDR1 LGHNA and CDR2 YNFKEQ. CDR3 loop: CASSQAGGLAETQYF. The CDR3 nucleotides read TGTGCCAGCAGCCAAGCAGGGGGGCTCGCAGAGACCCAGTACTTC.